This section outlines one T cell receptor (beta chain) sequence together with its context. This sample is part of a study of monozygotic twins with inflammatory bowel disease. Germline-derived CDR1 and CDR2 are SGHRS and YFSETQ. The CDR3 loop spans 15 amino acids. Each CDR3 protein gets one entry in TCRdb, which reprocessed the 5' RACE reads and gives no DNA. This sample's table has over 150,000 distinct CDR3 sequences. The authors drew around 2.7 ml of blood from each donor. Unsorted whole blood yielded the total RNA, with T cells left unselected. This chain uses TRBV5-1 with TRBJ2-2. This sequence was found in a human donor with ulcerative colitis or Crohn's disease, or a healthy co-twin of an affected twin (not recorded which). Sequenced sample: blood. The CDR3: CASSLATGDTGELFF.